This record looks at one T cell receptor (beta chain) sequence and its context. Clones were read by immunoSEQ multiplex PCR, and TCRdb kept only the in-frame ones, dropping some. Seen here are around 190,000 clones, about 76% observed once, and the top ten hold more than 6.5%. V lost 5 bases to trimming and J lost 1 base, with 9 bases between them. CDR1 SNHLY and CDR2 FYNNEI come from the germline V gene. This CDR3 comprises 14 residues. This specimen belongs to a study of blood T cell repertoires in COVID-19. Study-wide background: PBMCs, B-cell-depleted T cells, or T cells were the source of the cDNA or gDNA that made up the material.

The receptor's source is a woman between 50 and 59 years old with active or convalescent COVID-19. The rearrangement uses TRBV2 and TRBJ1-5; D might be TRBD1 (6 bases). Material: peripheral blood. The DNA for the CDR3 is TGTGCCAGCAGTTCCGGACAGAGCAATCAGCCCCAGCATTTT. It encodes CASSSGQSNQPQHF.